These 27 T cell receptor beta chains were sequenced from one sample in a study of T cells expressing NK-cell markers (dated by TCRdb to the early 2020s). The receptor library was made with 5' RACE. The sequencer listed for this sample is Illumina HiSeq 2000. TCRdb reanalyzed the reads, keeping one entry per CDR3 protein sequence and omitting DNA. This sample's table carries 350,000 to 400,000 distinct CDR3 sequences. Of the sample, around 11% is held by the ten largest clones. Sequencing was done on a sample of blood T cells: a sorted CD56 or NKG2C T cell subset, CD4+ or CD8+ T cells, or bulk PBMC T cells (not recorded which). The receptors here all came from a woman between 50 and 59 years old in good health. Donor details come from another sample of the same person, matched by shared clones.

The CDR3 sequence: CSVGQGRNYGYTF. The rearrangement links TRBV29-1 to TRBJ1-2; the TCRdb call, TRBD1, lacks DNA for checking. The CDR3 loop spans 13 amino acids. Germline-derived CDR1 and CDR2 are SQVTM and ANQGSEA.

The chain has TRBV5-1 and TRBJ2-1; TCRdb designates TRBD2, a call that cannot be tested without DNA. The CDR3 has 15 residues. Germline V gene lookup returns CDR1 SGHRS and CDR2 YFSETQ. The CDR3 loop reads CASSLEIGGPDEQFF.

The chain uses TRBV7-9 and TRBJ1-1; TCRdb's D call of TRBD1 is untestable without DNA. CDR3 size: 15 residues. The germline V gene encodes CDR1 SEHNR and CDR2 FQNEAQ (reference sequence). The CDR3 loop reads CASSLALGAATEAFF.

The chain carries TRBV2 and TRBJ2-2. CDR3 length equals 11 residues. The germline gives CDR1 SNHLY, CDR2 FYNNEI. The CDR3 region is CARQGPGELFF.

This chain joins TRBV4-1 and TRBJ2-7; the D call from TCRdb, TRBD2, cannot be confirmed without DNA. The CDR3 spans 14 residues. Germline V lookup: CDR1 MGHRA, CDR2 YSYEKL. The CDR3 loop reads CASSQTPGGPEQYF.

V usage is TRBV5-6 and J usage is TRBJ2-2; the D call of TRBD1 rests on TCRdb alone, since no DNA is present to check it. Per the germline V gene, CDR1 is SGHDT and CDR2 is YYEEEE. The CDR3 is 20 amino acids. CDR3 loop: CASSFRSLWTGGSNTGELFF.

This chain connects TRBV20-1 to TRBJ2-1; TCRdb's assignment of TRBD2 cannot be checked, as there is no DNA. The CDR3 has 17 residues. Per the germline V gene, CDR1 is DFQATT and CDR2 is SNEGSKA (reference sequence). The CDR3 protein is CSASSRWIAGSRNEQFF.

The chain uses TRBV5-1 and TRBJ2-3; no DNA is available, so the TRBD2 call from TCRdb remains unchecked. Germline V CDR1 and CDR2: SGHRS, YFSETQ. This CDR3 is 16 amino acids long. CDR3 amino acids: CASSWQGAGTGDTQYF.

The chain employs TRBV20-1 and TRBJ2-1; TCRdb picks TRBD1, but there is no DNA to check that call. Germline V gene lookup returns CDR1 DFQATT and CDR2 SNEGSKA (reference sequence). This CDR3 is built from 14 residues. This chain's CDR3 is CSAEDRGGGNEQFF.

The rearrangement uses TRBV12-3 or TRBV12-4 and TRBJ2-5; TCRdb picks TRBD2, but there is no DNA to check that call. This CDR3 comprises 14 residues. This CDR3 reads CASSPSSGSVNQYF.

This chain uses TRBV9 with TRBJ2-1; TCRdb's D call of TRBD2 is untestable without DNA. Germline V gene lookup returns CDR1 SGDLS and CDR2 YYNGEE. This CDR3 region has 19 residues. The CDR3 sequence is CASLLPRTSGRAVAHEQFF.

The chain recombines TRBV12-3 or TRBV12-4 with TRBJ2-5. The CDR3 is 13 residues long. CDR3 in amino acids: CASSFNFLQTQYF.

The chain combines TRBV5-1 with TRBJ1-6; TCRdb picks TRBD1, but there is no DNA to check that call. Germline CDR1 SGHRS, CDR2 YFSETQ. The CDR3 length is 14 residues. CDR3 sequence reads: CASNDRGGNSPLHF.

The chain is built from TRBV11-2 and TRBJ2-6; there is no DNA to check the TCRdb D call of TRBD1. CDR1 and CDR2 from the germline V gene are SGHAT and FQNNGV. The CDR3 has 17 amino acids. The CDR3 reads CASSPIRGTSGANVLTF.

The genes are TRBV6-6 and TRBJ1-1; TCRdb reports TRBD1, a call that lacks DNA to check it against. CDR1 is MNHNY and CDR2 is SVGAGI in the germline V gene (reference sequence). There are 15 residues in the CDR3. The CDR3 region is CASILQDRVNTEAFF.

V gene TRBV10-3 combines with J gene TRBJ2-1; TCRdb names TRBD1, which stays unverified in the absence of DNA. CDR3 length: 14 residues. The germline V gene encodes CDR1 ENHRY and CDR2 SYGVKD. The CDR3: CAISEMGRDNEQFF.

The gene calls are TRBV29-1 and TRBJ2-5; no DNA is available, so the TRBD2 call from TCRdb remains unchecked. The germline V gene has CDR1 SQVTM and CDR2 ANQGSEA. The CDR3 contains 11 residues. CDR3 loop: CSVGPQETQYF.

V gene TRBV7-2 combines with J gene TRBJ2-2; the D call of TRBD2 rests on TCRdb alone, since no DNA is present to check it. Germline CDR1 SGHTA, CDR2 FQGNSA. This CDR3 contains 19 residues. The CDR3 sequence is CASSSPLLRGSWGGGELFF.

The chain combines TRBV9 with TRBJ1-1; TCRdb's assignment of TRBD1 cannot be checked, as there is no DNA. The CDR3 contains 15 residues. Per germline, CDR1 SGDLS and CDR2 YYNGEE. The CDR3 sequence: CASSVGGLRNTEAFF.

The chain joins TRBV18 to TRBJ2-1; TCRdb lists TRBD1, though no DNA is available to test this call. Germline V gives CDR1 KGHSH, CDR2 LQKENI. The CDR3 sequence is 14 residues long. CDR3: CASSRTGGLSWQFF.

The gene calls are TRBV14 and TRBJ2-5; there is no DNA to check the TCRdb D call of TRBD2. The CDR3 has 15 residues. Germline V lookup: CDR1 SGHDN, CDR2 FVKESK. The CDR3 spells CASSQGRALQETQYF. Combining the CDR3 with reference TRBV14 and TRBJ2-5 gives the whole variable domain EAGVTQFPSHSVIEKGQTVTLRCDPISGHDNLYWYRRVMGKEIKFLLHFVKESKQDESGMPNNRFLAERTGGTYSTLKVQPAELEDSGVYFCASSQGRALQETQYFGPGTRLLVL.

The rearrangement uses TRBV20-1 and TRBJ2-3. There are 14 residues in the CDR3. Germline V gene lookup returns CDR1 DFQATT and CDR2 SNEGSKA (reference sequence). The CDR3 loop reads CSARVDSYTDTQYF.

The chain links TRBV20-1 to TRBJ2-6. The CDR3 consists of 14 residues. From germline, CDR1 is DFQATT and CDR2 SNEGSKA (reference sequence). CDR3 sequence reads: CSASSRAGANVLTF.

The CDR3 sequence: CASTRTSGYNEQFF. This sequence joins TRBV5-1 and TRBJ2-1; as DNA is missing, the TRBD2 call by TCRdb cannot be tested. The germline V gene encodes CDR1 SGHRS and CDR2 YFSETQ. This CDR3 region has 14 residues.

The J gene is TRBJ2-1, the V gene TRBV19. The length of the CDR3 is 14 residues. Germline CDR1 reads LNHDA; CDR2 reads SQIVND (reference sequence). The CDR3 protein is CASSMTGTYNEQFF.

The chain couples TRBV20-1 to TRBJ2-1; with no DNA, the TCRdb D assignment of TRBD2 cannot be verified. There are 16 residues in the CDR3. Germline-derived CDR1 and CDR2 are DFQATT and SNEGSKA (reference sequence). This CDR3 reads CSANYPPGLGNNEQFF.

V and J are TRBV12-3 or TRBV12-4 and TRBJ2-5; TCRdb selects TRBD2, and the lack of DNA leaves this call unchecked. The CDR3 runs to 15 residues. This chain's CDR3 is CASSLVSGTSETQYF.